The subject of this entry is one TCR beta chain. As yet, its antigen is unknown. The sample belongs to a study of cytotoxic CD8 clonotypes in ibrutinib-treated CLL. On the study more broadly: Patients attained some 25 partial and 2 complete responses; at median approximately 68 months, about 14 remained remitted while approximately 12 progressed. Findings and limits, study-wide: Among the clonotypes, public ones were uncommon and contracted or held stable on treatment.

V shed 2 bases, J shed 0 bases, and the junction held 6 bases outside the gene matches. Germline CDR1 reads MNHGY; CDR2 reads SVAAGI. The CDR3 is 17 residues long. Measured with immunoSEQ multiplex PCR; TCRdb has only the in-frame clones, and not every one. In the table there are about 30,000 clones, around three fifths of which are singletons. The sequence was collected from a human donor with chronic lymphocytic leukemia. The input for sequencing was PBMCs, taken before ibrutinib treatment. V gene TRBV6-9 combines with J gene TRBJ1-4; 7 positions agree with TRBD1. The CDR3 sequence: CASSYMGQSTTNEKLFF. CDR3 DNA sequence: TGTGCCAGCAGTTATATGGGACAGTCGACAACTAATGAAAAACTGTTTTTT.